The 22 T cell receptor beta chains presented below share a single source sample, sequenced in a study of blood T cell repertoires in COVID-19. Generated by immunoSEQ multiplex PCR, the TCRdb table keeps only in-frame clones and is missing some. The table has approximately 440,000 clones, about 92% seen once. The sequenced sample was PBMCs or T cells enriched from blood (not recorded which). These TCRs come from a man younger than 35 who had recovered from COVID-19.

The chain links TRBV6-5 to TRBJ1-6, with TRBD1 as a possible D gene (5 bases). This CDR3 is built from 14 residues. V lost 5 bases and J lost 7, with 12 bases in between. CDR1 and CDR2 from the germline V gene are MNHEY and SVGAGI. The CDR3 bases are TGTGCCAGCAGTCTCCAGGGAAGCAATTCACCCCTCCACTTT. It is translated as CASSLQGSNSPLHF.

The chain carries TRBV25-1 and TRBJ1-2; maybe TRBD1 (6 bases). V was shortened by 0 bases and J by 4 bases, with 15 bases between the two germline ends. In germline, CDR1 is MGHDK, CDR2 SYGVNS. The CDR3 is made up of 16 amino acids. The CDR3 loop is CASSEYAKGVSYGYTF. The CDR3 DNA reads as TGTGCCAGCAGTGAATATGCGAAGGGGGTTAGCTATGGCTACACCTTC.

The gene calls are TRBV7-8 and TRBJ2-5, with TRBD2 as a possible D gene (5 bases). The CDR3 covers 14 residues. Germline V gene data show CDR1 as SGHVS and CDR2 as FQNEAQ. V dropped 1 base and J dropped 4 bases, with 10 bases sitting between them. Here the CDR3 reads CASSLESSRETQYF. For the CDR3, the DNA is TGTGCCAGCAGCTTAGAGTCTAGCCGAGAGACCCAGTACTTC.

J is TRBJ1-1 and V is TRBV28; D is unresolved. The CDR3 totals 12 residues. The V and J ends lost 1 base and 8 bases respectively, with 8 bases between them. In germline, CDR1 is MDHEN, CDR2 SYDVKM. In DNA form, the CDR3 reads TGTGCCAGCAGTTTATTGGGGAGAGAAGCTTTCTTT. Translated, it gives CASSLLGREAFF.

The table lists this clone with a count of one. The CDR3 bases are TGTGCCAGCAGTTTCCTGGACTCCAAAAAATTGAACACTGAAGCTTTCTTT. Residues: CASSFLDSKKLNTEAFF. The V call is TRBV28, the J call TRBJ1-1, with D hard to call. The germline CDR1 and CDR2 sequences are MDHEN and SYDVKM. The CDR3 consists of 17 residues. The V end was cut by 3 bases, the J end by 0 bases, with 17 bases between.

This clone was recorded only once. CDR3 region: CASRRREAGAFF. In DNA form, the CDR3 reads TGTGCCTCCCGAAGGAGGGAAGCTGGAGCTTTCTTT. This rearrangement joins TRBV30 to TRBJ1-1; no firm D call. The length of the CDR3 is 12 residues. Per the germline V gene, CDR1 is GTSNPN and CDR2 is SVGIG (reference sequence). V was clipped by 7 bases and J by 10 bases, with 19 bases between them. The full variable domain, with the rest looked up from reference TRBV30 and TRBJ1-1, is SQTIHQWPATLVQPVGSPLSLECTVEGTSNPNLYWYRQAAGRGLQLLFYSVGIGQISSEVPQNLSASRPQDRQFILSSKKLLLSDSGFYLCASRRREAGAFFGQGTRLTVV.

Details on this clone: A junction boundary mismatches the germline segment, possibly from a read error. The chain uses TRBV28 and TRBJ2-7; a possible D gene is TRBD1 (6 bases). The CDR3 length is 13 residues. CDR1 and CDR2 (germline): MDHEN, SYDVKM. In nucleotides, the CDR3 is TGTGCCAGCAGGGAACAGGGTCCGATTCCCCCAAACTTC. It encodes CASREQGPIPPNF.

The chain couples TRBV7-2 to TRBJ1-2; 9 positions agree with TRBD1. The CDR3 totals 15 residues. Trimming removed 5 bases from V and 7 bases from J; junction bases left unmatched: 11. Germline V gene sequence: CDR1 SGHTA, CDR2 FQGNSA. Written as DNA, the CDR3 is TGTGCCAGCAGCCAAATTGCCGGGACAGGGCTTGGCTACACCTTC. This gives the protein CASSQIAGTGLGYTF. Looking up the rest from reference TRBV7-2 and TRBJ1-2 gives the full variable domain: GAGVSQSPSNKVTEKGKDVELRCDPISGHTALYWYRQSLGQGLEFLIYFQGNSAPDKSGLPSDRFSAERTGGSVSTLTIQRTQQEDSAVYLCASSQIAGTGLGYTFGSGTRLTVV.

The rearrangement links TRBV30 to TRBJ1-4; D remains ambiguous. Germline V lookup: CDR1 GTSNPN, CDR2 SVGIG (reference sequence). CDR3 length: 12 amino acids. The ends were cut back, 2 bases at V and 1 base at J, with 2 bases in the middle. For the CDR3, the DNA is TGTGCCTGGAGTCAAACTAATGAAAAACTGTTTTTT. This encodes CAWSQTNEKLFF.

This rearrangement joins TRBV27 to TRBJ2-1, with a weak D call TRBD2 (5 bases). The CDR3 totals 16 residues. The germline gives CDR1 MNHEY, CDR2 SMNVEV (reference sequence). With 1 base removed from V and 0 bases from J, the gap between germline ends came to 10 bases. The CDR3 here is CASSLYGESSYNEQFF. The CDR3 nucleotides read TGTGCCAGCAGTTTATACGGGGAAAGCTCCTACAATGAGCAGTTCTTC.

The rearrangement links TRBV11-2 to TRBJ1-2; TRBD1 might be the D (6 bases). CDR3 length: 19 residues. The germline V and J ends were trimmed by 1 base and 2 bases, with 23 bases remaining between them. CDR1 is SGHAT and CDR2 is FQNNGV in the germline V gene. The CDR3 bases are TGTGCCAGCAGCTTAGCGACACCCCAAGGACAGCGCCCCAACTATGGCTACACCTTC. Translation gives CASSLATPQGQRPNYGYTF.

The gene calls are TRBV9 and TRBJ2-7, with D possibly TRBD2 on 5 matching bases. The CDR3 extends over 14 amino acids. Germline CDR1 SGDLS, CDR2 YYNGEE. V shed 0 bases and J shed 5 bases, with 12 bases lying between them. The chain's CDR3 is CASSVGGSAHEQYF. DNA for the CDR3: TGTGCCAGCAGCGTAGGTGGGAGTGCCCACGAGCAGTACTTC.

As concerns this clone: This specimen includes other DNA sequences encoding the same CDR3. The chain links TRBV9 to TRBJ2-3; D is unresolved. Germline CDR1 is SGDLS and CDR2 is YYNGEE. The ends were cut back, 0 bases at V and 4 bases at J, with 3 bases in the middle. The CDR3 has 12 residues. Here the CDR3 DNA reads TGTGCCAGCAGCGTAGTAGCAGATACGCAGTATTTT. It encodes CASSVVADTQYF.

The V call is TRBV7-9, the J call TRBJ2-7; D remains unclear. V was trimmed by 0 bases and J by 6 bases, leaving 6 bases between them. The germline gives CDR1 SEHNR, CDR2 FQNEAQ (reference sequence). The CDR3 is 12 residues long. The CDR3 region has the DNA TGTGCCAGCAGCTTAGCCCTCGGCGAGCAGTACTTC. This encodes CASSLALGEQYF.

The chain links TRBV29-1 to TRBJ1-1; D might be TRBD1 (5 bases). Germline V CDR1 and CDR2: SQVTM, ANQGSEA. Trimming cost V 6 bases and J 0 bases, with 14 bases left between them. The CDR3 has 14 amino acids. In DNA, the CDR3 is TGCAGCGTGGCAAGTCAGGGTATGAACACTGAAGCTTTCTTT. This gives the protein CSVASQGMNTEAFF.

The rearrangement joins TRBV6-5 to TRBJ1-6; D is unclear. There are 13 residues in the CDR3. Trimming stripped 6 bases from V and 3 bases from J, with 6 bases between. Germline assignment: CDR1 MNHEY and CDR2 SVGAGI. The CDR3 spells CASSSVYNSPLHF. CDR3 nucleotides: TGTGCCAGCAGCTCCGTCTATAATTCACCCCTCCACTTT.

Concerning this clone itself: The same CDR3 can be traced to other DNA sequences in this sample. V usage is TRBV3-1 (or the pseudogene TRBV3-2) and J usage is TRBJ1-5; D not resolved. In germline, CDR1 is LGHDT, CDR2 YNNKEL (reference sequence). The germline V and J ends were trimmed by 0 bases and 7 bases, with 7 bases remaining between them. The CDR3 is 13 residues long. The CDR3 nucleotides are TGTGCCAGCAGCCAAGATCCGGGACAGCCCCAGCATTTT. Translating gives CASSQDPGQPQHF.

This rearrangement joins TRBV4-1 to TRBJ2-1; D gene unclear. From germline, CDR1 is MGHRA and CDR2 YSYEKL. Trimming removed 0 bases from V and 0 bases from J, with 6 bases in between. The length of the CDR3 is 15 residues. The CDR3 region is CASSQEDSSYNEQFF. CDR3 in DNA: TGCGCCAGCAGCCAAGAAGATAGCTCCTACAATGAGCAGTTCTTC.

A single count supports this clone. V and J are TRBV6-1 and TRBJ1-5, with 8 positions matching TRBD1. This CDR3 is 16 amino acids long. Germline CDR1 and CDR2: MNHNS and SASEGT. The junction had 7 bases not matched to a gene; V was cut back by 1 base and J by 5 bases. CDR3 nucleotides: TGTGCCAGCAGTGAAGATCAGGGGGCTGCGGATCAGCCCCAGCATTTT. Translated: CASSEDQGAADQPQHF.

The chain uses TRBV4-1 and TRBJ1-3; D is possibly TRBD1 (5 bases). V gave up 2 bases and J gave up 3 bases, with 17 bases separating them. The germline gives CDR1 MGHRA, CDR2 YSYEKL. The CDR3 runs to 17 residues. As DNA, the CDR3 is TGCGCCAGCAGCCAAATAAAGGACATCCTTATTGGAAACACCATATATTTT. Its protein is CASSQIKDILIGNTIYF.

The chain combines TRBV27 with TRBJ2-1, with TRBD2 as a possible D gene (5 bases). Germline V CDR1 and CDR2: MNHEY, SMNVEV (reference sequence). Trimming shortened V by 8 bases and J by 9 bases, and 11 bases separated the two germline ends. This CDR3 is built from 11 residues. The CDR3 loop reads CASGRGGEQFF. The CDR3 nucleotides read TGTGCCAGCGGCCGGGGTGGTGAGCAGTTCTTC.

The rearrangement links TRBV3-1 (or the pseudogene TRBV3-2) to TRBJ1-1; D may be TRBD1 (5 bases). The CDR3 has 15 residues. V lost 4 bases and J 0 bases, leaving 12 bases between the germline ends. The V gene's germline CDR1 is LGHDT and CDR2 YNNKEL (reference sequence). The CDR3 region is CASSPTGGMNTEAFF. CDR3 bases: TGTGCCAGCAGCCCGACCGGGGGGATGAACACTGAAGCTTTCTTT.